This passage covers 30 T cell receptor beta chains from one sample sequenced in a study of cytomegalovirus exposure and HLA in healthy donors. Primers: 60 Vbeta forward and 13 Jbeta reverse. Method: immunoSEQ multiplex PCR; TCRdb's copy keeps in-frame clones and lacks some. The table shows over 100,000 clones, with roughly 78% occurring only once. Sequencing was performed on PBMCs. The origin of the receptors is a woman aged 40 to 49 in good health and CMV-seronegative.

The CDR3 is CASSQPTRGKNTEAFF. In DNA, the CDR3 is TGTGCCAGCAGCCAACCCACTCGGGGGAAGAACACTGAAGCTTTCTTT. The rearrangement uses TRBV4-2 and TRBJ1-1, with a possible D match to TRBD1 (5 bases). Trimming cost V 2 bases and J 1 base, with 14 bases left between them. Germline CDR1 reads LGHNA; CDR2 reads YNFKEQ. The CDR3 runs 16 residues.

This chain uses TRBV19 with TRBJ2-7, with 7 bases aligning to TRBD1. Germline V gene sequence: CDR1 LNHDA, CDR2 SQIVND (reference sequence). Trimming at V came to 3 bases and at J to 3 bases, leaving 8 bases not matched to a gene. CDR3 length: 15 amino acids. CDR3 in amino acids: CASSIGTASLYEQYF. CDR3 coding DNA: TGTGCCAGTAGTATCGGGACAGCCTCTCTCTACGAGCAGTACTTC. The variable domain in full, with the rest retrieved from reference TRBV19 and TRBJ2-7, is DGGITQSPKYLFRKEGQNVTLSCEQNLNHDAMYWYRQDPGQGLRLIYYSQIVNDFQKGDIAEGYSVSREKKESFPLTVTSAQKNPTAFYLCASSIGTASLYEQYFGPGTRLTVT.

The chain has TRBV18 and TRBJ2-5, with 10 bases matching TRBD2. The V gene's germline CDR1 is KGHSH and CDR2 LQKENI. The CDR3 runs 17 residues. V dropped 3 bases and J dropped 5; count of bases not matched to a gene: 12. In DNA, the CDR3 is TGTGCCAGCTCACCGGGGCTAGCGGGAGCCCTAGGGGAGACCCAGTACTTC. Protein: CASSPGLAGALGETQYF. Full variable domain (remainder filled in from reference TRBV18 and TRBJ2-5): NAGVMQNPRHLVRRRGQEARLRCSPMKGHSHVYWYRQLPEEGLKFMVYLQKENIIDESGMPKERFSAEFPKEGPSILRIQQVVRGDSAAYFCASSPGLAGALGETQYFGPGTRLLVL.

The gene calls are TRBV19 and TRBJ1-1, with D possibly matching TRBD1 (5 bases). Deletions cut 5 bases from V and 1 base from J, with 11 bases between. CDR1 and CDR2 (germline): LNHDA, SQIVND (reference sequence). The CDR3 has 14 residues. CDR3 bases: TGTGCCAGTAGTCCGAGAGACAGGAACACTGAAGCTTTCTTT. It translates to CASSPRDRNTEAFF.

CDR3 bases: TGTGCCAGCAGCGGGACAGACTACTACGAGCAGTACTTC. The encoded protein is CASSGTDYYEQYF. The V and J genes are TRBV6-1 and TRBJ2-7, with TRBD1 matching 7 bases. Germline V gene data show CDR1 as MNHNS and CDR2 as SASEGT. The CDR3 sequence is 13 residues long. Unmatched junction bases numbered 5, after V lost 6 bases and J lost 3 bases.

This chain links TRBV10-3 with TRBJ2-1, with 7 bases fitting TRBD1. Trimming removed 10 bases from V and 4 bases from J; junction bases left unmatched: 4. The CDR3 extends over 12 amino acids. CDR1 and CDR2 from the germline V gene are ENHRY and SYGVKD. CDR3 protein: CATRDSYNEQFF. In DNA form, the CDR3 reads TGTGCCACTAGGGACAGTTACAATGAGCAGTTCTTC.

The chain employs TRBV6-5 and TRBJ2-5; 10 positions match TRBD2. Germline V gene sequence: CDR1 MNHEY, CDR2 SVGAGI. This CDR3 is built from 16 residues. V was clipped by 2 bases and J by 1 base; unmatched bases: 4. The CDR3 DNA follows: TGTGCCAGCAGTTACGGTAGCGGGAGGTTCCAAGAGACCCAGTACTTC. As protein: CASSYGSGRFQETQYF.

The chain employs TRBV4-1 and TRBJ1-3, with D perhaps matching TRBD1 (6 bases). The germline CDR1 and CDR2 sequences are MGHRA and YSYEKL. The CDR3 runs to 16 residues. The V gene lost 2 bases and the J gene lost 0 bases, with 11 bases spanning the gap. The CDR3 coding sequence is TGCGCCAGCAGCCAATCGGACAGTTTCTCTGGAAACACCATATATTTT. Residues: CASSQSDSFSGNTIYF.

This clone was seen a handful of times. The chain carries TRBV15 and TRBJ1-1, with a tentative D call TRBD1 (6 bases). The CDR3 length is 16 residues. Germline loops: CDR1 LNHNV, CDR2 YYDKDF (reference sequence). Trimming removed 1 base at V and 0 bases at J, with 12 bases between. The CDR3 here is CATSRVTGNLNTEAFF. The CDR3 DNA is TGTGCCACCAGCAGAGTTACAGGGAATCTGAACACTGAAGCTTTCTTT.

This rearrangement joins TRBV4-1 to TRBJ1-5, with 9 bases matching TRBD1. Trimming cost V 1 base and J 5 bases; bases outside gene matches: 6. The CDR3 totals 16 residues. Germline CDR1 is MGHRA and CDR2 is YSYEKL. CDR3 DNA: TGCGCCAGCAGCCAAGTCCCGGGACAGGGCCATCAGCCCCAGCATTTT. Its protein product is CASSQVPGQGHQPQHF.

The chain links TRBV6-5 to TRBJ2-1; D call uncertain. CDR1 is MNHEY and CDR2 is SVGAGI in the germline V gene. V shed 2 bases and J shed 9 bases, with 5 bases lying between them. The CDR3 contains 11 residues. The CDR3 DNA reads as TGTGCCAGCAGTTACCTGAGTGAGCAGTTCTTC. It yields the protein CASSYLSEQFF.

The rearrangement uses TRBV7-9 and TRBJ2-7; 11 nucleotides agree with TRBD2. V shed 8 bases, J shed 4 bases, and the junction held 13 bases outside the gene matches. Looked up from germline, CDR1 is SEHNR and CDR2 is FQNEAQ (reference sequence). The CDR3 has 16 residues. The CDR3 sequence is CASGGGTGLAVYEQYF. CDR3 bases: TGTGCCAGCGGAGGCGGGACGGGACTAGCGGTTTACGAGCAGTACTTC. The whole variable domain, filled in from reference TRBV7-9 and TRBJ2-7, reads DTGVSQNPRHKITKRGQNVTFRCDPISEHNRLYWYRQTLGQGPEFLTYFQNEAQLEKSRLLSDRFSAERPKGSFSTLEIQRTEQGDSAMYLCASGGGTGLAVYEQYFGPGTRLTVT.

This clone was seen more than once but under ten times. The V and J genes are TRBV19 and TRBJ2-1, with 7 bases fitting TRBD2. Trimming took 4 bases from V and 3 from J; bases not matched to a gene: 3. CDR1 and CDR2 (germline): LNHDA, SQIVND (reference sequence). CDR3 size: 14 residues. The CDR3 loop is CASSRSSGYNEQFF. In DNA form, the CDR3 reads TGTGCCAGTAGTAGATCTAGCGGCTACAATGAGCAGTTCTTC.

This chain joins TRBV7-2 and TRBJ2-7, with 9 bases matching TRBD1. Looked up from germline, CDR1 is SGHTA and CDR2 is FQGNSA. V trimming: 5 bases; J trimming: 6 bases; junction bases outside the gene matches: 11. CDR3 length: 15 residues. The CDR3 loop is CASSPPGTGLGEQYF. CDR3 nucleotide sequence: TGTGCCAGCAGCCCTCCTGGGACAGGGCTGGGCGAGCAGTACTTC.

The chain combines TRBV29-1 with TRBJ2-3; a possible D gene is TRBD2 (6 bases). This CDR3 comprises 14 residues. The V gene's germline CDR1 is SQVTM and CDR2 ANQGSEA. Trimming cost V 7 bases and J 2 bases, with 16 bases left between them. The chain's CDR3 is CSAVRERVTDTQYF. CDR3 coding DNA: TGCAGCGCTGTACGGGAGAGAGTCACAGATACGCAGTATTTT.

This rearrangement joins TRBV20-1 to TRBJ1-4; no clear D. V shed 0 bases and J shed 8 bases, with 4 bases lying between them. Germline CDR1 DFQATT, CDR2 SNEGSKA (reference sequence). The CDR3 loop spans 11 amino acids. CDR3 in DNA: TGCAGTGCTAGAGATCTGGAAAAACTGTTTTTT. The encoded protein is CSARDLEKLFF.

The gene calls are TRBV27 and TRBJ1-2; 7 bases are a match to TRBD1. Germline values: CDR1 MNHEY, CDR2 SMNVEV (reference sequence). This CDR3 is 13 amino acids long. In nucleotides, the CDR3 is TGTGCTACCTCTCCAGGACAGGCCTATGGCTACACCTTC. Translating gives CATSPGQAYGYTF.

This clone was recorded only once. The J gene is TRBJ2-2, the V gene TRBV11-2; 15 bases are shared with TRBD2. Germline CDR1 SGHAT, CDR2 FQNNGV. The length of the CDR3 is 18 residues. After removal of 4 bases from V and 6 bases from J, the junction contained 9 bases not matched to a gene. CDR3 coding DNA: TGTGCCAGCAGCTACAACGGGGGACTAGCGGGAGGAGCCGGGGAGCTGTTTTTT. It codes for CASSYNGGLAGGAGELFF.

The rearrangement links TRBV29-1 to TRBJ2-7; TRBD2 might be the D (7 bases). This CDR3 has 14 amino acids. CDR1 SQVTM and CDR2 ANQGSEA come from the germline V gene. Trimming left V 6 bases short and J 0 bases short, with 15 bases between. The CDR3 reads CSVLGGGSSYEQYF. The CDR3 DNA is TGCAGCGTGCTAGGGGGGGGGAGCTCCTACGAGCAGTACTTC.

J is TRBJ2-2 and V is TRBV7-9, with a weak D call TRBD1 (6 bases). This CDR3 contains 16 residues. CDR1 is SEHNR and CDR2 is FQNEAQ in the germline V gene (reference sequence). V was shortened by 6 bases and J by 0 bases, with 14 bases between the two germline ends. The CDR3 DNA sequence: TGTGCCAGCAGGTTCCGCGGACAGTCGAACACCGGGGAGCTGTTTTTT. Translated: CASRFRGQSNTGELFF.

This clone was seen a single time. At the DNA level, this CDR3 is encoded by other sequences in the same sample as well. V usage is TRBV18 and J usage is TRBJ1-2; D is possibly TRBD1 (5 bases). V lost 2 bases and J lost 5, with 9 bases in between. The germline V gene encodes CDR1 KGHSH and CDR2 LQKENI. The CDR3 is 13 amino acids. CDR3 protein: CASSPGQGYGYTF. The DNA of the CDR3 is TGTGCCAGCTCACCAGGGCAGGGTTATGGCTACACCTTC.

This chain connects TRBV7-9 to TRBJ2-7; 13 bases map to TRBD2. V trimming: 6 bases; J trimming: 3 bases; junction bases outside the gene matches: 2. The germline gives CDR1 SEHNR, CDR2 FQNEAQ (reference sequence). The CDR3 contains 14 residues. CDR3 amino acids: CASRGTSGDYEQYF. The CDR3 region has the DNA TGTGCCAGCAGAGGGACTAGCGGGGACTACGAGCAGTACTTC.

The chain uses TRBV2 and TRBJ2-7; no definite D call. The CDR3 has 17 residues. Germline values: CDR1 SNHLY, CDR2 FYNNEI. V was trimmed by 6 bases and J by 2 bases, leaving 23 bases between them. DNA for the CDR3: TGTGCCAGCAGGCCCAACCTAGGTATGCCGAACCCCTACGAGCAGTACTTC. This translates into CASRPNLGMPNPYEQYF.

J is TRBJ2-7 and V is TRBV4-2, with 7 positions matching TRBD1. Germline V lookup: CDR1 LGHNA, CDR2 YNFKEQ. The CDR3 covers 16 residues. The V gene end was trimmed by 4 bases and the J gene end by 2 bases; junction bases not matched to a gene: 11. The DNA for the CDR3 is TGTGCCAGCAGCCGAGACCAGAGGGACAGCGCCTACGAGCAGTACTTC. It yields the protein CASSRDQRDSAYEQYF.

The chain employs TRBV28 and TRBJ2-4, with TRBD1 matching 9 bases. This CDR3 spans 14 amino acids. V was clipped by 6 bases and J by 8 bases; unmatched bases: 8. Per the germline V gene, CDR1 is MDHEN and CDR2 is SYDVKM. The chain's CDR3 is CASSRQGELHIQYF. The CDR3 nucleotides read TGTGCCAGCAGCAGACAGGGGGAGTTACACATTCAGTACTTC.

The table lists this clone with a few counts. This sequence joins TRBV11-1 and TRBJ2-3; 10 bases agree with TRBD1. J lost 0 bases, V lost 6 bases, and 3 bases had no gene match. Germline-derived CDR1 and CDR2 are SGHAT and FQDESV (reference sequence). The CDR3 has 15 amino acids. The DNA for the CDR3 is TGTGCCAGCAGGCGACAGGGGGCTAGCACAGATACGCAGTATTTT. Protein sequence: CASRRQGASTDTQYF.

This chain joins TRBV7-9 and TRBJ2-1; D is possibly TRBD2 (6 bases). V was cut by 5 bases and J by 4 bases, with 12 bases left in between. CDR3 length: 14 amino acids. Germline V gene data show CDR1 as SEHNR and CDR2 as FQNEAQ (reference sequence). The CDR3: CASSLPDYYNEQFF. The CDR3 region has the DNA TGTGCCAGCAGCCTCCCGGACTATTACAATGAGCAGTTCTTC.

The CDR3 DNA is TGTGCCAGCAGCCCCCCGGGTCCCTACGAGCAGTACTTC. Residues: CASSPPGPYEQYF. The chain recombines TRBV7-6 with TRBJ2-7; D not certain. V was cut by 5 bases and J by 2 bases, with 10 bases left in between. The CDR3 is 13 residues long. The germline CDR1 and CDR2 sequences are SGHVS and FNYEAQ. Full variable domain (remainder filled in from reference TRBV7-6 and TRBJ2-7): GAGVSQSPRYKVTKRGQDVALRCDPISGHVSLYWYRQALGQGPEFLTYFNYEAQQDKSGLPNDRFSAERPEGSISTLTIQRTEQRDSAMYRCASSPPGPYEQYFGPGTRLTVT.

This chain joins TRBV2 and TRBJ1-1; D not resolved. This CDR3 is 11 amino acids long. Germline loops: CDR1 SNHLY, CDR2 FYNNEI. Trimming removed 10 bases at V and 7 bases at J, with 13 bases between. The CDR3 DNA sequence: TGTGCCACCGCGGAGGATAGTGAAGCTTTCTTT. Residues: CATAEDSEAFF.

V usage is TRBV6-6 and J usage is TRBJ2-1; TRBD2 is a possible D gene (5 bases). The CDR3 spans 16 residues. Germline V lookup: CDR1 MNHNY, CDR2 SVGAGI (reference sequence). V shed 6 bases and J shed 0 bases, with 15 bases lying between them. In DNA form, the CDR3 reads TGTGCCAGCAGATTAGCGCGTCGCTCCTCCTACAATGAGCAGTTCTTC. It encodes CASRLARRSSYNEQFF.